This T cell receptor (beta chain) was captured by sequencing in a study of cytomegalovirus exposure and HLA in healthy donors. The study, taken as a whole, reports: Reports described diagnosis of cytomegalovirus status by the classifier as highly specific and sensitive. The study had only CMV serostatus as immune exposure information. Later analysis identified several of the most significant clusters that appeared linked to common viral pathogens. A highly shared variant cluster was judged a likely technical artifact.

This CDR3 has 15 amino acids. J was trimmed by 5 bases and V by 6 bases; bases with no gene match: 7. CDR1 is SGDLS and CDR2 is YYNGEE in the germline V gene. This clone has only one observation. The antigen remains unidentified. The primer mix had 60 Vbeta and 13 Jbeta primers. TCRdb's table, derived via immunoSEQ multiplex PCR, lists solely in-frame clones and lacks some. The sample shows 150,000 to 250,000 clones, roughly four fifths of them seen only once. Sequenced input: PBMCs. The TCR comes from a man aged 30 to 45 in good health and CMV-seronegative. The chain has TRBV9 and TRBJ2-2, with 10 bases matching TRBD1. Here the CDR3 reads CASNSLGQGTGELFF. Here the CDR3 DNA reads TGTGCCAGCAATAGTTTGGGACAGGGGACCGGGGAGCTGTTTTTT.